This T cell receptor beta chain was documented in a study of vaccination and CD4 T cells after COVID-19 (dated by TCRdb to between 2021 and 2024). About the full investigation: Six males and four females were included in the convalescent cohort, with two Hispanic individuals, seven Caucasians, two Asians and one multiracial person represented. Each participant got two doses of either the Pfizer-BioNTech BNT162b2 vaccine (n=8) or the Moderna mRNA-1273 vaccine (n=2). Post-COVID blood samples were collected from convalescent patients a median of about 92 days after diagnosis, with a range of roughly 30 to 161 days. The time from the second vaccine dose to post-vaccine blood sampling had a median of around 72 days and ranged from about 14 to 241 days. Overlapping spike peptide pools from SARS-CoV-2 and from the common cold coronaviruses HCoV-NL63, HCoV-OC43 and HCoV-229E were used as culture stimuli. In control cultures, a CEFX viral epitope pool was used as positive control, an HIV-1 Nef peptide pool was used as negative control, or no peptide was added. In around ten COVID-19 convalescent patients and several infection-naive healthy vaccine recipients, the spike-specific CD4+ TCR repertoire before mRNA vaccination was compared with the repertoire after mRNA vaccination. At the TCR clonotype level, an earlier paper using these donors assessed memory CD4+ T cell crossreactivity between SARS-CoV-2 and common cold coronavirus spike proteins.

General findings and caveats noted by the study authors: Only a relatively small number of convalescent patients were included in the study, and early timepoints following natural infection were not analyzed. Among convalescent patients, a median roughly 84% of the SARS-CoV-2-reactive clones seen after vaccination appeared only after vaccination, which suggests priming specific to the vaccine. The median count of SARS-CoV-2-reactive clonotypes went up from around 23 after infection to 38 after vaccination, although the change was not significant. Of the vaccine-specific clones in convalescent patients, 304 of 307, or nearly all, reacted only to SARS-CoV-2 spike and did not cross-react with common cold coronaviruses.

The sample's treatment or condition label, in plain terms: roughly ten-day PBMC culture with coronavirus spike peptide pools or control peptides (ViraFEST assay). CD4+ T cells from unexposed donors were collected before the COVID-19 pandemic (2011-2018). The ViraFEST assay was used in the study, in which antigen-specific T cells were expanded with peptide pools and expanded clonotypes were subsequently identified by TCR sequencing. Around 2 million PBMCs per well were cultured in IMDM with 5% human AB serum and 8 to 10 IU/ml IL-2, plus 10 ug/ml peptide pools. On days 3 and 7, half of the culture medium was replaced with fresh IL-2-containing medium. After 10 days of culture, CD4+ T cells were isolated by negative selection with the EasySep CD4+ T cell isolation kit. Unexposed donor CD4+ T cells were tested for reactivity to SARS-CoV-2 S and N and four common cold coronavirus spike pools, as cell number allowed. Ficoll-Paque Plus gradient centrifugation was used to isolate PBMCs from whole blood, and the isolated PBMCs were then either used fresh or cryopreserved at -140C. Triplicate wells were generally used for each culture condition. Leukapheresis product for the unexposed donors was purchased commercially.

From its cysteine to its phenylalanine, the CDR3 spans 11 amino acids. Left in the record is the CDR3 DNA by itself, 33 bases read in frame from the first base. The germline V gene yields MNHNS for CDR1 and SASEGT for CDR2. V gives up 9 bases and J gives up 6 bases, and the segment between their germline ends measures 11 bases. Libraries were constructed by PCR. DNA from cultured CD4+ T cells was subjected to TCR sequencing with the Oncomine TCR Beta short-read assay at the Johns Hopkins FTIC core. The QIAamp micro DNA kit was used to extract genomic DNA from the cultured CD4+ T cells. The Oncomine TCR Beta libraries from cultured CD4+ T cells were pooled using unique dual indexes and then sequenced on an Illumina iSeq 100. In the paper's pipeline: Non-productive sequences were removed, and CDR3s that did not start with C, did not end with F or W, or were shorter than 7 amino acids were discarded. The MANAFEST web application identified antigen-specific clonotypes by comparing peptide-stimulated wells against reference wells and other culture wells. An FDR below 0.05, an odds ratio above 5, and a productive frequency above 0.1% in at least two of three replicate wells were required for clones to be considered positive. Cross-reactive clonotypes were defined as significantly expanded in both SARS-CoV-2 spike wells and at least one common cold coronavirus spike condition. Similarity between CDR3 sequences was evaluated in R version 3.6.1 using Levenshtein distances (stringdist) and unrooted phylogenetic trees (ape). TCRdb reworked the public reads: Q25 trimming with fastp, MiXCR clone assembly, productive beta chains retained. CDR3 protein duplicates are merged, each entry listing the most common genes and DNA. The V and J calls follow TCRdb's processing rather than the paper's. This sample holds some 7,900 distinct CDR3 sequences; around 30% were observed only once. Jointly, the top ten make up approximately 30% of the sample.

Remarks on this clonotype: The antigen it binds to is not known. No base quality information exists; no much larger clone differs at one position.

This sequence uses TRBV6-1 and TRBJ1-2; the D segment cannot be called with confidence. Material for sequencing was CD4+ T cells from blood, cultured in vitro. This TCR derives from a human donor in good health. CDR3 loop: CASGEVNGYTF. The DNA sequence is TGTGCCAGTGGAGAGGTCAATGGCTACACCTTC.